This entry lists 31 T cell receptor beta chains sequenced from one sample in a study of blood T cell repertoires in COVID-19. Clones were read by immunoSEQ multiplex PCR, and TCRdb kept only the in-frame ones, dropping some. The profile shows more than 75,000 clones, around 85% of them singletons. The specimen sequenced was peripheral blood. The receptors come from an elderly woman with active or convalescent COVID-19.

The genes are TRBV7-3 and TRBJ2-7; D is tentatively TRBD1 or TRBD2 (5 bases each). V was clipped by 6 bases and J by 0 bases, with 15 bases between them. This CDR3 spans 15 amino acids. The germline gives CDR1 SGHTA, CDR2 FQGTGA. The CDR3 loop is CASSLLGEGSYEQYF. The CDR3 DNA sequence: TGTGCCAGCAGTTTACTAGGGGAAGGCTCCTACGAGCAGTACTTC.

The gene calls are TRBV11-2 and TRBJ1-6; tentatively, D is TRBD1 (5 bases). The CDR3 extends over 16 amino acids. CDR1 and CDR2 (germline): SGHAT, FQNNGV. V shed 6 bases and J shed 4 bases, with 16 bases lying between them. The CDR3, as DNA: TGTGCCAGCAGACGCAGGGAGGACGGTTATAATTCACCCCTCCACTTT. Protein: CASRRREDGYNSPLHF.

The chain uses TRBV7-2 and TRBJ1-1; 8 nucleotides line up with TRBD1. Germline CDR1 reads SGHTA; CDR2 reads FQGNSA. J gave up 4 bases and V 4 bases, and 2 bases lay outside the gene matches. This CDR3 is 13 amino acids long. The CDR3 protein is CASSSQGATEAFF. The CDR3 region has the DNA TGTGCCAGCAGCTCGCAGGGGGCCACTGAAGCTTTCTTT.

This clone was seen once. V usage is TRBV27 and J usage is TRBJ2-1; TRBD2 matches 8 bases. This CDR3 region has 15 residues. After removal of 1 base from V and 5 bases from J, the junction contained 4 bases not matched to a gene. Germline CDR1 MNHEY, CDR2 SMNVEV (reference sequence). The DNA of the CDR3 is TGTGCCAGCAGTTTATACGGGAGGGCAAACAATGAGCAGTTCTTC. As protein: CASSLYGRANNEQFF.

This clone occurred a few times. The CDR3 region is CASRLGGGTRNTGELFF. In DNA form, the CDR3 reads TGTGCCAGTAGGCTCGGTGGAGGGACCAGGAACACCGGGGAGCTGTTTTTT. This rearrangement joins TRBV19 to TRBJ2-2; a weak D match, TRBD2 (6 bases). There are 17 residues in the CDR3. V was trimmed by 6 bases and J by 1 base, leaving 18 bases between them. CDR1 and CDR2 from the germline V gene are LNHDA and SQIVND (reference sequence).

This CDR3 reads CASSLNTADFGPDTQYF. CDR3 bases: TGTGCCAGCTCACTAAACACCGCCGACTTCGGCCCAGATACGCAGTATTTT. The rearrangement uses TRBV18 and TRBJ2-3, with unresolved D. CDR3 length: 17 amino acids. V lost 4 bases to trimming and J lost 4 bases, with 21 bases between them. Germline V gene sequence: CDR1 KGHSH, CDR2 LQKENI.

The chain combines TRBV5-1 with TRBJ2-3, with 7 positions matching TRBD1. Germline V CDR1 and CDR2: SGHRS, YFSETQ. The CDR3 runs to 14 residues. V was pared by 3 bases and J by 2 bases, with 3 bases of the junction left unmatched. The DNA for the CDR3 is TGCGCCAGCAGCTCACAGGGGTCCACAGATACGCAGTATTTT. It translates to CASSSQGSTDTQYF.

The V call is TRBV6-5, the J call TRBJ2-7; the match to TRBD2 covers 7 bases. Germline loops: CDR1 MNHEY, CDR2 SVGAGI. Trimming removed 7 bases from V and 2 bases from J; junction bases left unmatched: 8. CDR3 length: 14 residues. The CDR3 DNA follows: TGTGCCAGCACTAAGGCGGGGGTTCCCTACGAGCAGTACTTC. Its translation is CASTKAGVPYEQYF.

V gene TRBV28 combines with J gene TRBJ2-2; D gene uncertain. V gave up 7 bases and J gave up 1 base, with 4 bases separating them. The CDR3 has 12 amino acids. Per germline, CDR1 MDHEN and CDR2 SYDVKM. CDR3 in amino acids: CASIRNTGELFF. CDR3 nucleotides: TGTGCCAGCATCCGGAACACCGGGGAGCTGTTTTTT.

The chain links TRBV5-6 to TRBJ1-4, with no clear D. Germline-derived CDR1 and CDR2 are SGHDT and YYEEEE. This CDR3 contains 15 residues. V was clipped by 0 bases and J by 7 bases, with 13 bases between them. CDR3 residues: CASSLVSAVGEKLFF. The CDR3 DNA is TGTGCCAGCAGCTTGGTCTCAGCGGTCGGTGAAAAACTGTTTTTT.

This sequence joins TRBV4-1 and TRBJ2-3, with D possibly TRBD1 on 5 matching bases. Germline loops: CDR1 MGHRA, CDR2 YSYEKL. The length of the CDR3 is 17 residues. V shed 0 bases and J shed 5 bases, with 18 bases lying between them. CDR3 protein: CASSQDLTRVGEDTQYF. The CDR3 DNA reads as TGCGCCAGCAGCCAAGATCTTACCAGGGTTGGGGAAGATACGCAGTATTTT.

The chain recombines TRBV27 with TRBJ2-5; 12 bases fit TRBD2. V dropped 2 bases and J dropped 4; count of bases not matched to a gene: 17. Germline CDR1 MNHEY, CDR2 SMNVEV (reference sequence). This CDR3 contains 20 residues. CDR3 amino acids: CASSLRSVDLTSGGLETQYF. The CDR3 DNA is TGTGCCAGCAGTTTAAGGAGCGTTGACTTGACTAGCGGGGGCTTAGAGACCCAGTACTTC.

V gene TRBV18 combines with J gene TRBJ1-5, with a possible D match to TRBD1 (6 bases). Between the trimmed V and J ends, which lost 3 bases and 0 bases, there was a span of 15 bases. CDR1 is KGHSH, CDR2 LQKENI, per germline. The CDR3 contains 17 residues. In nucleotides, the CDR3 is TGTGCCAGCTCACCGATACCCAGGGGTTATAGCAATCAGCCCCAGCATTTT. This sequence encodes CASSPIPRGYSNQPQHF.

The genes are TRBV4-3 and TRBJ2-5; the match to TRBD1 covers 7 bases. The CDR3 covers 14 residues. Germline CDR1 reads LGHNA; CDR2 reads YSLEER. Trimming cost V 2 bases and J 2 bases; bases outside gene matches: 2. This chain's CDR3 is CASSQRQGQETQYF. The CDR3 DNA reads as TGCGCCAGCAGCCAAAGACAGGGACAAGAGACCCAGTACTTC.

The chain carries TRBV2 and TRBJ2-5; 7 nucleotides agree with TRBD2. J was trimmed by 5 bases and V by 5 bases; bases with no gene match: 2. This CDR3 is built from 12 residues. CDR1 is SNHLY and CDR2 is FYNNEI in the germline V gene. This chain's CDR3 is CASSKLAETQYF. CDR3 sequence (DNA): TGTGCCAGCAGTAAACTAGCGGAGACCCAGTACTTC.

This rearrangement joins TRBV4-2 to TRBJ1-1; 12 bases are shared with TRBD1. The germline V gene has CDR1 LGHNA and CDR2 YNFKEQ. The V gene end was trimmed by 5 bases and the J gene end by 1 base; junction bases not matched to a gene: 5. The CDR3 is 16 amino acids. The CDR3 is CASSEGTGGANTEAFF. The CDR3 nucleotides are TGTGCCAGCAGCGAAGGGACAGGGGGCGCGAACACTGAAGCTTTCTTT.

The chain links TRBV6-4 to TRBJ2-1; D is possibly TRBD1 (6 bases). The germline CDR1 and CDR2 sequences are MRHNA and SNTAGT. Trimming removed 5 bases from V and 10 bases from J, with 18 bases in between. This CDR3 is built from 14 residues. The CDR3 DNA is TGTGCCAGCAGTCCCCAGACAGGTTTGAGGGAGCAGTTCTTC. It yields the protein CASSPQTGLREQFF.

The chain couples TRBV30 to TRBJ1-4; TRBD1 matches at 8 bases. V lost 1 base to trimming and J lost 8 bases; unmatched junction nucleotides: 9. The CDR3 has 15 amino acids. CDR1 and CDR2 (germline): GTSNPN, SVGIG (reference sequence). CDR3: CAWSAPGQGFEKLFF. In nucleotides, the CDR3 is TGTGCCTGGAGTGCCCCAGGACAGGGTTTCGAAAAACTGTTTTTT.

This chain connects TRBV28 to TRBJ2-5, with D possibly being TRBD2 (6 bases). This CDR3 is built from 14 residues. Germline CDR1 and CDR2: MDHEN and SYDVKM. V gave up 6 bases and J gave up 4 bases, with 15 bases separating them. As DNA, the CDR3 is TGTGCCAGCAGACCTCCCGGGGGAAGAGAGACCCAGTACTTC. Translating it yields CASRPPGGRETQYF.

The V and J genes are TRBV19 and TRBJ2-1; D is possibly TRBD2 (7 bases). CDR1 LNHDA and CDR2 SQIVND come from the germline V gene (reference sequence). This CDR3 spans 15 amino acids. Trimming removed 5 bases at V and 9 bases at J, with 20 bases between. The CDR3 loop is CASSPTGGGGGEQFF. CDR3 sequence (DNA): TGTGCCAGTAGTCCCACCGGCGGGGGAGGGGGTGAGCAGTTCTTC.

The chain employs TRBV6-1 and TRBJ1-2; 8 bases match TRBD1. With V trimmed by 4 bases and J by 4 bases, 11 bases remained unmatched. Germline values: CDR1 MNHNS, CDR2 SASEGT. The length of the CDR3 is 16 residues. Here the CDR3 reads CASSAPRTGPGYGYTF. CDR3 in DNA: TGTGCCAGCAGTGCCCCTCGGACAGGGCCAGGCTATGGCTACACCTTC.

The table lists this clone with a few counts. The CDR3 is CASSPRGLAGSGEQFF. The CDR3 coding sequence is TGTGCCAGTAGTCCCCGGGGACTAGCGGGGAGTGGTGAGCAGTTCTTC. The chain couples TRBV19 to TRBJ2-1; 13 nucleotides align to TRBD2. CDR3 length equals 16 residues. The J segment lost 9 bases and the V segment lost 5 bases, leaving 10 bases of the junction unmatched. The germline V gene encodes CDR1 LNHDA and CDR2 SQIVND (reference sequence).

This clone was detected only a few times. The chain joins TRBV2 to TRBJ2-7; D may be TRBD2 (6 bases). Trimming took off 7 bases at V and 0 bases at J, with 10 bases between the two ends. This CDR3 region has 13 residues. Germline values: CDR1 SNHLY, CDR2 FYNNEI. CDR3 loop: CASIGRNSYEQYF. The CDR3, as DNA: TGTGCCAGCATTGGGAGGAACTCCTACGAGCAGTACTTC.

V is TRBV15 and J is TRBJ2-5; TRBD1 aligns across 7 bases. V lost 2 bases to trimming and J lost 0 bases; unmatched junction nucleotides: 3. The CDR3 totals 15 residues. The germline gives CDR1 LNHNV, CDR2 YYDKDF (reference sequence). CDR3 in DNA: TGTGCCACCAGCAGACAGGGACAGTACCAAGAGACCCAGTACTTC. This sequence encodes CATSRQGQYQETQYF. Complete variable domain (other parts from reference TRBV15 and TRBJ2-5): DAMVIQNPRYQVTQFGKPVTLSCSQTLNHNVMYWYQQKSSQAPKLLFHYYDKDFNNEADTPDNFQSRRPNTSFCFLDIRSPGLGDTAMYLCATSRQGQYQETQYFGPGTRLLVL.

This clone was seen just once. The chain uses TRBV24-1 and TRBJ1-2; no clear D. Deletions cut 2 bases from V and 5 bases from J, with 5 bases between. Germline CDR1 is KGHDR and CDR2 is SFDVKD. The CDR3 contains 12 residues. CDR3 in amino acids: CATSDSGYGYTF. The CDR3 region has the DNA TGTGCCACCAGTGATTCCGGTTATGGCTACACCTTC.

CDR3 loop: CAIRPHRDTNTEAFF. CDR3 coding DNA: TGTGCCATCCGTCCTCATCGGGACACGAACACTGAAGCTTTCTTT. The V call is TRBV10-3, the J call TRBJ1-1, with D tentatively TRBD1 (6 bases). The V and J ends lost 8 bases and 1 base respectively, with 17 bases between them. The CDR3 totals 15 residues. Germline V lookup: CDR1 ENHRY, CDR2 SYGVKD.

CDR3 bases: TGTGCAAGTCGCTTAGCGCGGGGGAAGATTACAACCCGCTCCTATAATTCACCCCTCCACTTT. It encodes CASRLARGKITTRSYNSPLHF. This sequence joins TRBV12-2 and TRBJ1-6. TRBV12-2 is flagged as a pseudogene. The CDR3 runs to 21 residues.

V and J are TRBV5-5 and TRBJ1-1, with D perhaps matching TRBD1 (5 bases). Deletions cut 2 bases from V and 5 bases from J, with 13 bases between. Germline CDR1 reads SGHKS; CDR2 reads YYEKEE (reference sequence). The CDR3 totals 14 residues. DNA of the CDR3: TGTGCCAGCAGCTTTGGAGGGGCGGGAACTGAAGCTTTCTTT. It codes for CASSFGGAGTEAFF.

The CDR3 spells CASSYLQAGGHTEAFF. DNA of the CDR3: TGTGCCAGCAGTTATTTACAGGCGGGGGGTCACACTGAAGCTTTCTTT. The chain recombines TRBV27 with TRBJ1-1; D possibly corresponds to TRBD1 (5 bases). The germline V gene has CDR1 MNHEY and CDR2 SMNVEV (reference sequence). V lost 4 bases to trimming and J lost 3 bases, with 18 bases between them. This CDR3 contains 16 residues.

The CDR3 here is CASGHQRQGRNNQPQHF. CDR3 bases: TGTGCTAGTGGCCATCAAAGACAGGGGCGAAACAATCAGCCCCAGCATTTT. The V gene is TRBV12-5, the J gene TRBJ1-5, with 8 positions matching TRBD1. The V segment lost 6 bases and the J segment 3 bases; nucleotides outside the gene matches: 13. This CDR3 comprises 17 residues. Germline CDR1 reads LGHNT; CDR2 reads FRNRAP.

The rearrangement joins TRBV7-2 to TRBJ1-1; D gene unclear. Germline V gene lookup returns CDR1 SGHTA and CDR2 FQGNSA. This CDR3 contains 13 residues. The germline V and J ends were trimmed by 5 bases and 1 base, with 8 bases remaining between them. The CDR3 DNA sequence: TGTGCCAGCAGCATTACAGAGAACACTGAAGCTTTCTTT. Translating it yields CASSITENTEAFF.